This paragraph reports one T cell receptor (beta chain). This entry is derived from a study of blood T cell repertoires in COVID-19. CDR3 length: 14 residues. The germline CDR1 and CDR2 sequences are SGHTA and FQGNSA. V dropped 1 base and J dropped 3 bases, with 7 bases sitting between them. As originally analysed: Reference gene primer amplification gave estimated nucleated cell counts. Profiling relied on immunoSEQ multiplex PCR, and the TCRdb table lists in-frame clones only, not all of them. V, J and clone size are taken as reported in that table, and D and trimming were inferred from the DNA itself. The table has tens of thousands of clones, 86% seen once; the top ten hold 1.5% to 2.5%.

The J gene is TRBJ1-5, the V gene TRBV7-2; D unclear. The source of this sequence is a woman in her sixties with acute or convalescent COVID-19. The specimen was peripheral blood. The CDR3 spells CASSLEEANQPQHF. The CDR3, as DNA: TGTGCCAGCAGCTTAGAAGAGGCCAATCAGCCCCAGCATTTT.